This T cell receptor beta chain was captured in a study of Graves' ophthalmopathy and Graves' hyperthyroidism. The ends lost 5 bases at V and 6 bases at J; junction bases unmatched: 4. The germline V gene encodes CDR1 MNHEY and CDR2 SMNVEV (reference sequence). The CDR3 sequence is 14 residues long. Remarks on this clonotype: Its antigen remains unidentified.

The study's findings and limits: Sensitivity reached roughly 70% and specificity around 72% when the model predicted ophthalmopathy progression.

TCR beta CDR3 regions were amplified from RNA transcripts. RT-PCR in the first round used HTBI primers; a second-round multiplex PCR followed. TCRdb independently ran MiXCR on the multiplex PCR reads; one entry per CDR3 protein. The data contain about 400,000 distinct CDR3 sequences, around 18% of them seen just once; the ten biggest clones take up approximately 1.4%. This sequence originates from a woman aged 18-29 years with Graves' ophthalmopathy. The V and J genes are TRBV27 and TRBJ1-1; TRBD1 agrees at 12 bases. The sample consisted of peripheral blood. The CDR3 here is CASSTGQGAPEAFF. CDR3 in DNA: TGTGCCAGCAGTACGGGACAGGGGGCCCCTGAAGCTTTCTTT.